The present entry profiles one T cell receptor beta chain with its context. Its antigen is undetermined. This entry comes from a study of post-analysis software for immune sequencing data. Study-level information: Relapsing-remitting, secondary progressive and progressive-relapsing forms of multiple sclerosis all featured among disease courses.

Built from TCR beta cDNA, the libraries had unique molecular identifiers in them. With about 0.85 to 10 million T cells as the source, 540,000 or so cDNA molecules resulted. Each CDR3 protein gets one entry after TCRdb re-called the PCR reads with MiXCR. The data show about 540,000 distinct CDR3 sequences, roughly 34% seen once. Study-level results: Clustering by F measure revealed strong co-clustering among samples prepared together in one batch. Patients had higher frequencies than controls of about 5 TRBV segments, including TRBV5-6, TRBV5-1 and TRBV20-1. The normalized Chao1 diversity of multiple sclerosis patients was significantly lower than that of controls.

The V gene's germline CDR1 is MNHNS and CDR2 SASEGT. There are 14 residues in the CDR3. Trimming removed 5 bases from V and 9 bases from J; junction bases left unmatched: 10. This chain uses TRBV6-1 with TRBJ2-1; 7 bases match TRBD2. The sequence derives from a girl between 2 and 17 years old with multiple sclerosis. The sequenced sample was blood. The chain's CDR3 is CASSKGLEQGEQFF. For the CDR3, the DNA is TGTGCCAGCAGTAAAGGACTAGAGCAGGGTGAGCAGTTCTTC.